This T cell receptor (beta chain) was identified in a study of OX40 agonist ivuxolimab in advanced cancers. Comment on this clone: Its antigen is still unknown.

General study findings and limits: Partial responders receiving 0.1-3.0 mg/kg showed among the lowest clonal expansion. CD4+ T cells averaged fewer expanded clones than CD8+ T cells. Several nonresponders also turned out to have low normalized T-cell clonal expansion.

At baseline, cycle 4 day 1, and cycle 7 day 1, blood was sampled. Measured with immunoSEQ multiplex PCR; TCRdb has only the in-frame clones, and not every one. The sample records around 60,000 clones, about nine tenths being singletons. The CDR3 totals 13 residues. CDR1 SNHLY and CDR2 FYNNEI come from the germline V gene. The germline V and J ends were trimmed by 6 bases and 9 bases, with 15 bases remaining between them. The V call is TRBV2, the J call TRBJ1-5; D unclear. The TCR was taken from an adult with an advanced solid tumor such as melanoma, head and neck, liver or kidney cancer. Here the sequenced sample was CD4+ or CD8+ T cells sorted from blood, taken in a trial of the OX40 agonist ivuxolimab. DNA of the CDR3: TGTGCCAGCAGGGCTCAGGAGCTATCGCCCCAGCATTTT. Its protein is CASRAQELSPQHF.